This T cell receptor (beta chain) comes out of a study of T cell changes during pregnancy in multiple sclerosis. The CDR3 is 21 residues long. Germline-derived CDR1 and CDR2 are SGDLS and YYNGEE. V lost 4 bases, J lost 4 bases, and 32 bases lay in between. Generated by immunoSEQ multiplex PCR, the TCRdb table keeps only in-frame clones and is missing some. The data contain 65,000 to 80,000 clones, approximately 90% of them singletons. The V gene is TRBV9, the J gene TRBJ2-2, with a tentative D call TRBD2 (5 bases). Here the sequenced sample was CD4+ T cells from peripheral blood mononuclear cells, taken before pregnancy. The clonotype was recovered from a female donor with multiple sclerosis, enrolled in a pregnancy study. CDR3 residues: CASSRTRPAYRDARGTGELFF. CDR3 nucleotide sequence: TGTGCCAGCAGCCGTACGCGACCGGCCTACCGAGACGCCCGGGGCACCGGGGAGCTGTTTTTT.